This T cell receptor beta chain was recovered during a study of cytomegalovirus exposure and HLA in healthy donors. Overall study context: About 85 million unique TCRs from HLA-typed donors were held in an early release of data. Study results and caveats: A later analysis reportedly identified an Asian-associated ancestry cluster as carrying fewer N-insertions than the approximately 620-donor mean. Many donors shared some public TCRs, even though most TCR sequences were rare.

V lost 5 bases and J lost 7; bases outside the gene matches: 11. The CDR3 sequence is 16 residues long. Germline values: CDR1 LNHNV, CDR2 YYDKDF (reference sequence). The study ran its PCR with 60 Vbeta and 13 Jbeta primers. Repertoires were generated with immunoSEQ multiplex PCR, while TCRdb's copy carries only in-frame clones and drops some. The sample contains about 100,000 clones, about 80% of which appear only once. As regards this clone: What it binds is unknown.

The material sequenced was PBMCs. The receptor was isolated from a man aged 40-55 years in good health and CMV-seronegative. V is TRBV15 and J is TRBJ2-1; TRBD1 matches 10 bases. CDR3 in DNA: TGTGCCACCAGCCATCGACAGGGGGCAGAAACGAATGAGCAGTTCTTC. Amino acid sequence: CATSHRQGAETNEQFF.